What follows are 21 T cell receptor beta chains derived from one specimen sequenced in a study of graft-versus-host responses after intestinal transplantation (dated by TCRdb to about 2021). The time point label corresponds to: cells obtained before transplantation from donor or recipient. These TCRs are of unknown antigen specificity. The method was the immunoSEQ multiplex PCR assay. The table was pulled from immuneACCESS by TCRdb, which kept in-frame rearrangements only. Such tables lose some clones; where checked, under half of the loss comes from unresolved V genes, and the rest has no known cause. The sample table shows some 110,000 clones, and roughly nine tenths are seen once. The top ten clones comprise around 0.9% of the sample. Source: unstimulated CD4+ T cells sorted from spleen or lymph node cells, taken before intestinal transplant. All receptors derive from a human donor who received an intestinal transplant.

The chain has TRBV4-1 and TRBJ2-1; 7 bases map to TRBD2. CDR3 length equals 17 residues. Germline trimming cut 4 bases from V and 12 bases from J; bases unmatched to any gene: 21. Germline assignment: CDR1 MGHRA and CDR2 YSYEKL. CDR3 sequence (DNA): TGCGCCAGCAGCCCCCTGACATTTCGGCTAGCGGCGATGGGGCAGTTCTTC. It is translated as CASSPLTFRLAAMGQFF.

The chain combines TRBV27 with TRBJ1-1; D may be TRBD1 (6 bases). Between the trimmed V and J ends, which lost 3 bases and 5 bases, there was a span of 22 bases. There are 17 residues in the CDR3. In germline, CDR1 is MNHEY, CDR2 SMNVEV (reference sequence). In DNA form, the CDR3 reads TGTGCCAGCAGTTTGATTGGGAACAGGGCGGGGAGAACTGAAGCTTTCTTT. This codes for CASSLIGNRAGRTEAFF.

With respect to this clone: This same CDR3 is encoded by further DNA sequences in the sample. J is TRBJ1-6 and V is TRBV14; no clear D. V was shortened by 4 bases and J by 0 bases, with 7 bases between the two germline ends. CDR3 length: 15 residues. The germline CDR1 and CDR2 sequences are SGHDN and FVKESK. For the CDR3, the DNA is TGTGCCAGCAGCCTTCGTAGCTCCTATAATTCACCCCTCCACTTT. This encodes CASSLRSSYNSPLHF. Looking up the rest from reference TRBV14 and TRBJ1-6 gives the full variable domain: EAGVTQFPSHSVIEKGQTVTLRCDPISGHDNLYWYRRVMGKEIKFLLHFVKESKQDESGMPNNRFLAERTGGTYSTLKVQPAELEDSGVYFCASSLRSSYNSPLHFGNGTRLTVT.

CDR3 DNA sequence: TGTGCCAGCAGCCCGGATTACTCTGGAAACACCATATATTTT. Translated, it gives CASSPDYSGNTIYF. The rearrangement uses TRBV7-6 and TRBJ1-3; D uncertain. This CDR3 comprises 14 residues. The germline V gene has CDR1 SGHVS and CDR2 FNYEAQ. Trimming shortened V by 5 bases and J by 0 bases, and 8 bases separated the two germline ends.

This clone was recorded once. A read error may produce the germline difference seen at one junction end. The J gene is TRBJ2-3, the V gene TRBV11-2; D may be TRBD1 or TRBD2 (5 bases each). The germline CDR1 and CDR2 sequences are SGHAT and FQNNGV. This CDR3 comprises 13 residues. The CDR3 DNA reads as TGTGCCGGCAGCTTGGGGACCGGGGATACGCAGTATTTT. Translation: CAGSLGTGDTQYF.

The chain has TRBV10-1 and TRBJ2-7; 8 bases fit TRBD2. The CDR3 loop spans 12 amino acids. Looked up from germline, CDR1 is WNHNN and CDR2 is SYGVQD (reference sequence). The ends lost 10 bases at V and 4 bases at J; junction bases unmatched: 6. CDR3: CAISGGEYEQYF. CDR3 DNA: TGCGCCATCTCCGGGGGGGAATACGAGCAGTACTTC.

This chain connects TRBV18 to TRBJ2-5; TRBD1 aligns across 10 bases. The DNA end favors TRBJ2-7, so the J call may be wrong. The germline V gene encodes CDR1 KGHSH and CDR2 LQKENI. The CDR3 is made up of 14 amino acids. The CDR3 loop is CASSPGTGAVEQYF. The CDR3, as DNA: TGTGCCAGCTCACCCGGGACAGGGGCGGTCGAGCAGTACTTC.

The rearrangement uses TRBV6-1 and TRBJ2-7; D unclear. V lost 10 bases and J 3 bases, leaving 13 bases between the germline ends. The germline V gene has CDR1 MNHNS and CDR2 SASEGT. The CDR3 has 12 residues. Here the CDR3 DNA reads TGTGCCACCACAAAGTCAGGCTACGAGCAGTACTTC. Translating gives CATTKSGYEQYF.

This rearrangement joins TRBV18 to TRBJ1-5; a possible D gene is TRBD1 (6 bases). This CDR3 is built from 16 residues. Trimming removed 6 bases at V and 2 bases at J, with 17 bases between. Germline V gene data show CDR1 as KGHSH and CDR2 as LQKENI. The CDR3 reads CASSPSGGQGNQPQHF. The CDR3 DNA reads TGTGCCAGCTCTCCAAGTGGGGGGCAGGGCAATCAGCCCCAGCATTTT.

This clone was recorded a few times. J is TRBJ1-4 and V is TRBV7-9; 7 nucleotides align to TRBD1. Germline-derived CDR1 and CDR2 are SEHNR and FQNEAQ (reference sequence). This CDR3 comprises 17 residues. J lost 3 bases, V lost 6 bases, and 13 bases had no gene match. The CDR3 sequence: CASRTTTGLGANEKLFF. The CDR3 DNA is TGTGCCAGCAGGACCACGACAGGGCTTGGAGCTAATGAAAAACTGTTTTTT.

The V call is TRBV2, the J call TRBJ2-1; 11 bases line up with TRBD2. J gave up 4 bases and V 11 bases, and 4 bases lay outside the gene matches. Germline lookup yields CDR1 SNHLY and CDR2 FYNNEI. The CDR3 runs to 13 residues. The CDR3 loop is CAFGTSGYNEQFF. The DNA for the CDR3 is TGTGCCTTCGGGACTAGCGGATACAATGAGCAGTTCTTC. Combining the CDR3 with reference TRBV2 and TRBJ2-1 gives the whole variable domain EPEVTQTPSHQVTQMGQEVILRCVPISNHLYFYWYRQILGQKVEFLVSFYNNEISEKSEIFDDQFSVERPDGSNFTLKIRSTKLEDSAMYFCAFGTSGYNEQFFGPGTRLTVL.

This clone was detected once. The chain couples TRBV7-3 to TRBJ2-5, with TRBD2 as a possible D gene (5 bases). Judging by the DNA end, TRBJ2-7 fits better; the J call may be wrong. This CDR3 contains 15 residues. Germline CDR1 and CDR2: SGHTA and FQGTGA. Here the CDR3 reads CASSLSPGNSYEQYF. CDR3 sequence (DNA): TGTGCCAGCAGCTTAAGTCCGGGGAACTCCTACGAGCAGTACTTC.

As regards this clone: The sample holds other DNA sequences that translate to the same CDR3. The rearrangement links TRBV11-3 to TRBJ2-3; 7 bases are a match to TRBD2. Germline trimming cut 1 base from V and 3 bases from J; bases unmatched to any gene: 1. The CDR3 length is 14 residues. Per germline, CDR1 SGHNT and CDR2 YENEEA. CDR3 DNA: TGTGCCAGCAGCTTAGGGGGGGGGACAGATACGCAGTATTTT. As protein: CASSLGGGTDTQYF.

The genes are TRBV6-1 and TRBJ1-1, with unresolved D. Trimming took off 1 base at V and 1 base at J, with 10 bases between the two ends. The CDR3 contains 15 residues. Germline V CDR1 and CDR2: MNHNS, SASEGT. The CDR3 DNA reads as TGTGCCAGCAGTGAAGTCGGAGGACCGAACACTGAAGCTTTCTTT. Encoded protein: CASSEVGGPNTEAFF.

The chain couples TRBV9 to TRBJ1-1, with TRBD1 identical over 7 bases. The J segment lost 1 base and the V segment lost 4 bases, leaving 1 base of the junction unmatched. The CDR3 is 13 residues long. Germline V gives CDR1 SGDLS, CDR2 YYNGEE. The chain's CDR3 is CASSRQGNTEAFF. The CDR3 coding sequence is TGTGCCAGCAGCAGACAGGGGAACACTGAAGCTTTCTTT.

The rearrangement links TRBV5-1 to TRBJ2-2, with D possibly TRBD2 on 6 matching bases. V dropped 4 bases and J dropped 1 base, with 14 bases sitting between them. The CDR3 totals 16 residues. Germline CDR1 reads SGHRS; CDR2 reads YFSETQ. CDR3 coding DNA: TGCGCCAGCAGCGGGGTAGGAGGGGTGAACACCGGGGAGCTGTTTTTT. Translating gives CASSGVGGVNTGELFF.

This clone qualifies as medium-sized. This specimen includes other DNA sequences encoding the same CDR3. The V call is TRBV2, the J call TRBJ1-5; TRBD1 might be the D (5 bases). V was shortened by 6 bases and J by 1 base, with 10 bases between the two germline ends. The CDR3 has 14 amino acids. Per the germline V gene, CDR1 is SNHLY and CDR2 is FYNNEI. CDR3 sequence (DNA): TGTGCCAGCAGGAGGGGTCTCAGCAATCAGCCCCAGCATTTT. This encodes CASRRGLSNQPQHF.

V usage is TRBV10-3 and J usage is TRBJ2-3; 12 nucleotides match TRBD2. There are 15 residues in the CDR3. Trimming removed 6 bases from V and 3 bases from J; junction bases left unmatched: 4. Germline-derived CDR1 and CDR2 are ENHRY and SYGVKD. The CDR3 region is CAIREGLAGTDTQYF. The CDR3 coding sequence is TGTGCCATCAGAGAGGGACTAGCGGGTACAGATACGCAGTATTTT.

J is TRBJ1-1 and V is TRBV5-4; 10 bases map to TRBD1. The CDR3 is 16 amino acids. Germline V CDR1 and CDR2: SGHNT, YYREEE (reference sequence). Germline trimming cut 1 base from V and 6 bases from J; bases unmatched to any gene: 9. This CDR3 is CASSLLTGGSRSEAFF. CDR3 bases: TGTGCCAGCAGCTTGCTGACAGGGGGCAGTAGGTCTGAAGCTTTCTTT.

This clone came up once. J is TRBJ2-2 and V is TRBV5-4; the match to TRBD1 covers 7 bases. This CDR3 has 17 amino acids. V was clipped by 4 bases and J by 7 bases; unmatched bases: 16. Germline CDR1 and CDR2: SGHNT and YYREEE (reference sequence). CDR3 coding DNA: TGTGCCAGCAGCCCTTTATCGGGGCAGGGGGAAGGCGGGGAGCTGTTTTTT. This translates into CASSPLSGQGEGGELFF. Filled out from reference TRBV5-4 and TRBJ2-2, the complete variable domain reads ETGVTQSPTHLIKTRGQQVTLRCSSQSGHNTVSWYQQALGQGPQFIFQYYREEENGRGNFPPRFSGLQFPNYSSELNVNALELDDSALYLCASSPLSGQGEGGELFFGEGSRLTVL.

Points on this clone: An end of the junction differs from the germline gene, which may be a read error. The chain is built from TRBV5-1 and TRBJ2-5; 7 bases are shared with TRBD1. There are 13 residues in the CDR3. Germline V gene sequence: CDR1 SGHRS, CDR2 YFSETQ. As DNA, the CDR3 is TGTGCCAGCAGCACAGGGGTTAAAGAGACCCAGTACTTC. Amino acids: CASSTGVKETQYF.